The sequence of this T cell receptor beta chain was determined in a study of T cells in Graves' hyperthyroidism and ophthalmopathy. This clonotype was recorded at least ten times. The source material, RNA transcripts, was used to amplify TCR beta CDR3 regions. With the HTBI primer set, the TCR CDR3 went through a first round of RT-PCR. MiXCR, applied by TCRdb to the multiplex PCR reads, yields one record per CDR3 protein. The sample carries about 270,000 distinct CDR3 sequences, about 20% recorded once. CDR1 is SNHLY, CDR2 FYNNEI, per germline. The V gene lost 1 base and the J gene lost 7 bases, with 11 bases spanning the gap. The CDR3 covers 14 residues.

V and J are TRBV2 and TRBJ1-5; D is ambiguous. Sequences were obtained from blood. The TCR originated in a man younger than 40 with Graves' ophthalmopathy. Here the CDR3 reads CASSEVGRGQPQHF. In DNA, the CDR3 is TGTGCCAGCAGTGAAGTTGGCCGGGGACAGCCCCAGCATTTT.